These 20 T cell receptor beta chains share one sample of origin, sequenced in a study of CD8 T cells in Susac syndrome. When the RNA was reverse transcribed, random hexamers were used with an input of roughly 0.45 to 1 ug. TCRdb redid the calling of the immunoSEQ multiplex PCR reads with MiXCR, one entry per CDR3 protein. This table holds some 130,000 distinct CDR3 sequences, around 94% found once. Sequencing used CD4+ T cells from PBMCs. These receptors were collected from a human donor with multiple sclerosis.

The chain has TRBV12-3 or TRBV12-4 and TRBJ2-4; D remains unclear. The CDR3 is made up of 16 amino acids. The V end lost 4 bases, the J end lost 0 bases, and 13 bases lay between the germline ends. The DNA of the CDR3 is TGTGCCAGCAGTTCCGGCGATTCCATAGCCAAAAACATTCAGTACTTC. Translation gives CASSSGDSIAKNIQYF.

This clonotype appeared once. In nucleotides, the CDR3 is TGTGCCAGCAGCTTACGAGGGGGCGATTCACCCCTCCACTTT. It translates to CASSLRGGDSPLHF. The chain has TRBV7-9 and TRBJ1-6; 7 positions match TRBD1. V lost 2 bases, J lost 8 bases, and 3 bases stayed unmatched. The germline CDR1 and CDR2 sequences are SEHNR and FQNEAQ (reference sequence). The CDR3 runs 14 residues.

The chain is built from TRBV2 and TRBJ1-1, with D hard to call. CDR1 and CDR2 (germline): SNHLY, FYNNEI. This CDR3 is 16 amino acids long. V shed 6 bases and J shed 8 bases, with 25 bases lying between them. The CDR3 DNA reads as TGTGCCAGCAGCCCGCTAGGTTGGGCTCGACATGAGGAAGCTTTCTTT. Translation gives CASSPLGWARHEEAFF.

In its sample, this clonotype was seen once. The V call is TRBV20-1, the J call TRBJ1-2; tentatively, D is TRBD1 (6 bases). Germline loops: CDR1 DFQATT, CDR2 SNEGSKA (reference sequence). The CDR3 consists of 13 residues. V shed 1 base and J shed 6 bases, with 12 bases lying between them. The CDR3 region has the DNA TGCAGTGCTAGAGGTGCAGGGGAAAATGGCTACACCTTC. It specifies CSARGAGENGYTF.

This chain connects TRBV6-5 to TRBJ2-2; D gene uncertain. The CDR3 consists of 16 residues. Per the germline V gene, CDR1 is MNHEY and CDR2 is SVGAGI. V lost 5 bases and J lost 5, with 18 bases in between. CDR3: CASSLPSGRKTGELFF. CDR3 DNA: TGTGCCAGCAGTCTACCCTCGGGCCGTAAAACCGGGGAGCTGTTTTTT.

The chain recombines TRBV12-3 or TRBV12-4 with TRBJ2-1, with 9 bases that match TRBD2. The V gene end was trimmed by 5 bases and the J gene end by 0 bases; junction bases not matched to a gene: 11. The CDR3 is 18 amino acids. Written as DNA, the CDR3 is TGTGCCAGCAGTCCGAGCTCCGGGACTAGCTCCTCCTACAATGAGCAGTTCTTC. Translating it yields CASSPSSGTSSSYNEQFF.

CDR3 nucleotides: TGCGCCATCGCAGGGGCTGGGGCCAACGTCCTGACTTTC. Its translation: CAIAGAGANVLTF. The rearrangement joins TRBV5-1 to TRBJ2-6, with a weak D call TRBD1 (6 bases). Germline V gene sequence: CDR1 SGHRS, CDR2 YFSETQ. The V end was cut by 9 bases, the J end by 2 bases, with 9 bases between. This CDR3 has 13 amino acids.

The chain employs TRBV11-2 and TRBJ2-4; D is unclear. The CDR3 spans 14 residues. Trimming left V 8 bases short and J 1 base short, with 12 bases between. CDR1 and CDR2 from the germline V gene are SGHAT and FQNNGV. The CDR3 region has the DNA TGTGCCAGCCGCCCTGGATTGGCCAAAAACATTCAGTACTTC. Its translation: CASRPGLAKNIQYF.

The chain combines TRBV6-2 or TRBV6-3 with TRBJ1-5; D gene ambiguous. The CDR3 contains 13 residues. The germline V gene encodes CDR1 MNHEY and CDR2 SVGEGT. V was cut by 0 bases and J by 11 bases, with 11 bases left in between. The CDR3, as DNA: TGTGCCAGCAGTTACTCGATTTCACGGGCCCAGCATTTT. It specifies CASSYSISRAQHF.

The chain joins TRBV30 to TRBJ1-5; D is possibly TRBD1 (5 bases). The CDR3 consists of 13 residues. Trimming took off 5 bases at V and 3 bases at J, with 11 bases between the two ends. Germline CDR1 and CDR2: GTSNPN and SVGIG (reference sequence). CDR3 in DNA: TGTGCCTGGGCGAGAGGGACCAATCAGCCCCAGCATTTT. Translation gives CAWARGTNQPQHF.

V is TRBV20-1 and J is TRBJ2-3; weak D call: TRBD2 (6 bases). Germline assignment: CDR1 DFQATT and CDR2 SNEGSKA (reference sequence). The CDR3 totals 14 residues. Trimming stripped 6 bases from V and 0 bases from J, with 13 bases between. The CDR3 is CSAGGKMSTDTQYF. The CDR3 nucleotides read TGCAGTGCCGGCGGGAAGATGAGCACAGATACGCAGTATTTT.

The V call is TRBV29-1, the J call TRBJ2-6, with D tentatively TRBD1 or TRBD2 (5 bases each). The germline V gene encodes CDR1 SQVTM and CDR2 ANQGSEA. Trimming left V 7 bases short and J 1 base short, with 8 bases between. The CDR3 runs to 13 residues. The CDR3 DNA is TGCAGCGCCGAGGGGTCTGGGGCCAACGTCCTGACTTTC. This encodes CSAEGSGANVLTF.

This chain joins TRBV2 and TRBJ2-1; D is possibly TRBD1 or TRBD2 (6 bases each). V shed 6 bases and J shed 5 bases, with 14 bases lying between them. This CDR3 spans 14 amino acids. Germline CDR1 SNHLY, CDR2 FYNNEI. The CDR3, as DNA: TGTGCCAGCAGGAGGGGGGACTCGAACAATGAGCAGTTCTTC. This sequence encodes CASRRGDSNNEQFF.

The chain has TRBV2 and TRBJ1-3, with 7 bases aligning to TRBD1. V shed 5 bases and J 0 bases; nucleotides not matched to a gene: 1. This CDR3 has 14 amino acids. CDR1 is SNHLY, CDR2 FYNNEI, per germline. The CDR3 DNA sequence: TGTGCCAGCAGTAGGGACAGCTCTGGAAACACCATATATTTT. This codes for CASSRDSSGNTIYF.

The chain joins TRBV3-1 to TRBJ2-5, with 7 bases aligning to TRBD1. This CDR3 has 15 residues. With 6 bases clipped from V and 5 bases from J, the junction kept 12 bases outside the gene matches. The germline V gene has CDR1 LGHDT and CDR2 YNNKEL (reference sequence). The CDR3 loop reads CASRDTGVEGETQYF. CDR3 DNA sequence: TGTGCCAGCAGGGACACAGGGGTTGAGGGGGAGACCCAGTACTTC.

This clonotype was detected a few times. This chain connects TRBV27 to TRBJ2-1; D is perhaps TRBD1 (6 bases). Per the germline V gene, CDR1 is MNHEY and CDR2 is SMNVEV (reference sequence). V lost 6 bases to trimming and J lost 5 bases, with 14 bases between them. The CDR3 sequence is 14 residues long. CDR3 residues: CASRLTGLNNEQFF. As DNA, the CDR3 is TGTGCCAGCAGGCTGACAGGTCTAAACAATGAGCAGTTCTTC.

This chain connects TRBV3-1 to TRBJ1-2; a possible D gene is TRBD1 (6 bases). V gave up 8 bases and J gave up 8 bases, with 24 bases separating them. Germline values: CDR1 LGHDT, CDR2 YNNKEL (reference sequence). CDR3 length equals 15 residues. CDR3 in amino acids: CASCPQQGLSGGYTF. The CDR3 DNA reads TGTGCCAGCTGCCCTCAACAGGGACTTTCGGGAGGCTACACCTTC.

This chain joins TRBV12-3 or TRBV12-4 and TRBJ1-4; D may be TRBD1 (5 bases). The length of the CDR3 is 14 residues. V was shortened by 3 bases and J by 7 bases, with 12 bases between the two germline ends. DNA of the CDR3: TGTGCCAGCAGTTTTGGGGGGGTCTCTGAAAAACTGTTTTTT. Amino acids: CASSFGGVSEKLFF.

The CDR3: CASSSAPGPTTYGYTF. The CDR3 nucleotides are TGCGCCAGCAGCTCCGCACCGGGACCGACTACCTATGGCTACACCTTC. The chain combines TRBV5-1 with TRBJ1-2; a possible D gene is TRBD1 (5 bases). This CDR3 contains 16 residues. Germline assignment: CDR1 SGHRS and CDR2 YFSETQ. V was trimmed by 3 bases and J by 4 bases, leaving 19 bases between them.

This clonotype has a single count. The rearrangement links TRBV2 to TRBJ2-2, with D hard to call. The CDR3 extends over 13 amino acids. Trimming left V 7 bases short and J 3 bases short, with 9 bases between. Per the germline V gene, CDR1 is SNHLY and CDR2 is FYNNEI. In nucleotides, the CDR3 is TGTGCCAGCAATCCGGCTTACACCGGGGAGCTGTTTTTT. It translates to CASNPAYTGELFF.